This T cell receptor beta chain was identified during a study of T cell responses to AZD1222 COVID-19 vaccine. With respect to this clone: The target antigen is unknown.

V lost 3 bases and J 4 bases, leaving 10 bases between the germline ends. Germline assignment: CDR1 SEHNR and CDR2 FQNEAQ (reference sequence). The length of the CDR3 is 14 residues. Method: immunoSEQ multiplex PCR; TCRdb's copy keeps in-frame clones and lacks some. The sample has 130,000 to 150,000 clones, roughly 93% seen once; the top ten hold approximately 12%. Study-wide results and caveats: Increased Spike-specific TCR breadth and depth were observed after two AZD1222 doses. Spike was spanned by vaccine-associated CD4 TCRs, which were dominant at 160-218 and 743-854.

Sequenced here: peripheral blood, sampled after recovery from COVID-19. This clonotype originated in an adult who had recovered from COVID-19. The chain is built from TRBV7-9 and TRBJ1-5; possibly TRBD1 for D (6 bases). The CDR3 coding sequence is TGTGCCAGCAGCTTGGGACACAATAATCAGCCCCAGCATTTT. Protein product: CASSLGHNNQPQHF.